Reported below is one TCR beta chain. As yet, its antigen is unknown. The entry originates in a study of cytomegalovirus exposure and HLA in healthy donors. The donors gave bone marrow, and they were healthy. Study-wide results and caveats: For cytomegalovirus status, the classifier reportedly gave diagnoses with high specificity and sensitivity. About 150 TCR beta chains were listed as cytomegalovirus-associated. Earlier findings revealed that most TCR beta V segments proved productive either about 87% or about 30% of the time.

Primers: 60 Vbeta forward and 13 Jbeta reverse. The protocol was immunoSEQ multiplex PCR, while the TCRdb copy is restricted to in-frame clones and leaves out a portion. The table has 120,000 or so clones, roughly 82% seen once. CDR1 and CDR2 (germline): SGHDT, YYEEEE. The CDR3 runs to 13 residues. The V gene lost 5 bases and the J gene lost 2 bases, with 11 bases spanning the gap. The receptor was isolated from a woman aged 18-29 years in good health and CMV-seronegative. The sample taken for sequencing was PBMCs. The chain joins TRBV5-6 to TRBJ2-7; D call uncertain. This chain's CDR3 is CASRVGTAYEQYF. The CDR3 DNA follows: TGTGCCAGCAGGGTGGGCACCGCCTACGAGCAGTACTTC.